The clone carrying this T cell receptor beta chain appeared once. The antigen remains undetermined. Repertoires were generated with immunoSEQ multiplex PCR, while TCRdb's copy carries only in-frame clones and drops some. The sample contains 15,000 to 20,000 clones, about 87% of which appear only once. Trimming left V 8 bases short and J 5 bases short, with 16 bases between. The CDR3 extends over 12 amino acids. In germline, CDR1 is GTSNPN, CDR2 SVGIG (reference sequence). This sample was taken from a study of OX40 agonist ivuxolimab in advanced cancers. Overall study context: Patients were under 90% male with ages roughly 20 to 80, mean roughly 64. The study's findings and limits: No antigen was identified for the clonally expanded peripheral T cells.

The V call is TRBV30, the J call TRBJ2-7; D might be TRBD1 (7 bases). Sample: CD4+ or CD8+ T cells sorted from blood, taken in a trial of the OX40 agonist ivuxolimab. This receptor was obtained from an adult with an advanced solid tumor such as melanoma, head and neck, liver or kidney cancer. The CDR3, as DNA: TGTGCCGGGGGGACAGTTTCCCACGAGCAGTACTTC. Amino acids: CAGGTVSHEQYF.